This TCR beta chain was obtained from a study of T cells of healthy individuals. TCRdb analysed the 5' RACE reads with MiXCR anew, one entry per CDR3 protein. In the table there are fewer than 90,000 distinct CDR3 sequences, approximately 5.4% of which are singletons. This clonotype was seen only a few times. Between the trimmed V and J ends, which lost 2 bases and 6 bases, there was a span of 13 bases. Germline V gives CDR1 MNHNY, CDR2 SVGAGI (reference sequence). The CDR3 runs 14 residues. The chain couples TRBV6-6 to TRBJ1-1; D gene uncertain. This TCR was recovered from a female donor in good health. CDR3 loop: CASSYPSGEAEAFF. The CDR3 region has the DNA TGTGCCAGCAGTTACCCTTCTGGCGAAGCTGAAGCTTTCTTT.